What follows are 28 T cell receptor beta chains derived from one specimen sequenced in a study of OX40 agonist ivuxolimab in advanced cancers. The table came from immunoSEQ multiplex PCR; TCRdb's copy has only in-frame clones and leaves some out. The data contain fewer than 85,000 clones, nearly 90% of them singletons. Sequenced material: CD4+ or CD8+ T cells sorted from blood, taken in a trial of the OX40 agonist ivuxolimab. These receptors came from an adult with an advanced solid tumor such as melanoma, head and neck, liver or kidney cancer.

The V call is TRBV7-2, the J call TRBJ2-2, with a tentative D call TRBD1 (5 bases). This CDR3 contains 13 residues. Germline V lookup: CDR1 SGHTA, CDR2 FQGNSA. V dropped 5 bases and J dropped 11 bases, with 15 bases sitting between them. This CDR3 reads CASSPYRGAELFF. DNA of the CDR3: TGTGCCAGCAGCCCCTATCGTGGGGCCGAGCTGTTTTTT.

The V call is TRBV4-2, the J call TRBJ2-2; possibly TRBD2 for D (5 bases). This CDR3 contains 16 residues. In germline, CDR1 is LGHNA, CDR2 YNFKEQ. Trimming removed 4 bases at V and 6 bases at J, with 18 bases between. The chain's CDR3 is CASSPRFSLEAGELFF. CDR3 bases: TGTGCCAGCAGCCCTCGGTTCAGCTTGGAGGCCGGGGAGCTGTTTTTT.

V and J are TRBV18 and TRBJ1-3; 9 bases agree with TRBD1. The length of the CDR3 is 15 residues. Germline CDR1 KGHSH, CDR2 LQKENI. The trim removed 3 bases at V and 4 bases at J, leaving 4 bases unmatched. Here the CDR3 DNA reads TGTGCCAGCTCACCGGGACAGGGAGGCGGAAACACCATATATTTT. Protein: CASSPGQGGGNTIYF. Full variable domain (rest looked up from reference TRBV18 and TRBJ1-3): NAGVMQNPRHLVRRRGQEARLRCSPMKGHSHVYWYRQLPEEGLKFMVYLQKENIIDESGMPKERFSAEFPKEGPSILRIQQVVRGDSAAYFCASSPGQGGGNTIYFGEGSWLTVV.

The CDR3 bases are TGTGCCTGGAGCAGGACAGGGGTTTACGAGCAGTACTTC. This encodes CAWSRTGVYEQYF. The chain joins TRBV30 to TRBJ2-7; 9 positions match TRBD1. This CDR3 contains 13 residues. Germline-derived CDR1 and CDR2 are GTSNPN and SVGIG (reference sequence). V lost 3 bases to trimming and J lost 4 bases; unmatched junction nucleotides: 4. The whole variable domain, remainder taken from reference TRBV30 and TRBJ2-7, is SQTIHQWPATLVQPVGSPLSLECTVEGTSNPNLYWYRQAAGRGLQLLFYSVGIGQISSEVPQNLSASRPQDRQFILSSKKLLLSDSGFYLCAWSRTGVYEQYFGPGTRLTVT.

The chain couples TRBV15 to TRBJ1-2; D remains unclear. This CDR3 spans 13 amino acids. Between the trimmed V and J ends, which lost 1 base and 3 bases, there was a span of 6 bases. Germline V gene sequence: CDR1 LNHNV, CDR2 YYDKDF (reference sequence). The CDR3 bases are TGTGCCACCAGCAGAGTGGCAGACTATGGCTACACCTTC. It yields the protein CATSRVADYGYTF.

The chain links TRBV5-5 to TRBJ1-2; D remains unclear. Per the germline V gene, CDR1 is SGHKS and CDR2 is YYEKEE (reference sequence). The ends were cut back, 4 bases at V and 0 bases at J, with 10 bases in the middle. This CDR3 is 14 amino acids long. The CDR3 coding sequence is TGTGCCAGCAGCCGGCCCGGCGCTAACTATGGCTACACCTTC. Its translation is CASSRPGANYGYTF.

This CDR3 is CASSQAGQGRETQYF. The CDR3 DNA sequence: TGCGCCAGCAGCCAAGCGGGACAGGGAAGAGAGACCCAGTACTTC. The chain uses TRBV4-1 and TRBJ2-5; 9 bases align to TRBD1. The junction had 4 bases not matched to a gene; V was cut back by 1 base and J by 4 bases. Germline lookup yields CDR1 MGHRA and CDR2 YSYEKL. This CDR3 has 15 residues.

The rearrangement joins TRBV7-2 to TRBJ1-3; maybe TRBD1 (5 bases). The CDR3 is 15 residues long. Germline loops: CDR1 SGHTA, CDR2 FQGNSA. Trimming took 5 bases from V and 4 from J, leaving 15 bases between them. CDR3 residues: CASSPPRTSGNTIYF. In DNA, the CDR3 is TGTGCCAGCAGCCCCCCTAGGACAAGCGGAAACACCATATATTTT.

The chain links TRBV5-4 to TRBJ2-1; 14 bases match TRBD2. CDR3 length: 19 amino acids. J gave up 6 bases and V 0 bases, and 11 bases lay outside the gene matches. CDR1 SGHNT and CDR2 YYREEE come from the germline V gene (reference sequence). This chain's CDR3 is CASSLGISSGLAGVNEQFF. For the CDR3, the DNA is TGTGCCAGCAGCTTGGGAATATCGTCGGGACTAGCGGGAGTCAATGAGCAGTTCTTC. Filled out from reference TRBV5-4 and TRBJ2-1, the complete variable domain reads ETGVTQSPTHLIKTRGQQVTLRCSSQSGHNTVSWYQQALGQGPQFIFQYYREEENGRGNFPPRFSGLQFPNYSSELNVNALELDDSALYLCASSLGISSGLAGVNEQFFGPGTRLTVL.

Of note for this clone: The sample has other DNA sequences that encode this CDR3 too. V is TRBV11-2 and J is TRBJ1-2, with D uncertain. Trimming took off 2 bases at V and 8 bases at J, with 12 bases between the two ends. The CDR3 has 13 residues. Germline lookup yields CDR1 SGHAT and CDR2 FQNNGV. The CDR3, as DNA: TGTGCCAGCAGCTTAAACAGTGCCGGGGGCTACACCTTC. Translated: CASSLNSAGGYTF. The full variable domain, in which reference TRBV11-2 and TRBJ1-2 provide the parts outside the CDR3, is EAGVAQSPRYKIIEKRQSVAFWCNPISGHATLYWYQQILGQGPKLLIQFQNNGVVDDSQLPKDRFSAERLKGVDSTLKIQPAKLEDSAVYLCASSLNSAGGYTFGSGTRLTVV.

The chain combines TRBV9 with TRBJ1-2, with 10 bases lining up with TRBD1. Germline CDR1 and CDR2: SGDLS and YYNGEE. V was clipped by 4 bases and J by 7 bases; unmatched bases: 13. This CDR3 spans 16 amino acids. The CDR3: CASSPAGTGVSRGYTF. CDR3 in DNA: TGTGCCAGCAGCCCCGCCGGGACAGGGGTGTCGCGTGGCTACACCTTC.

CDR3 residues: CASSVNPNYGYTF. The CDR3 DNA is TGTGCCAGCAGCGTCAACCCTAACTATGGCTACACCTTC. The V and J genes are TRBV7-2 and TRBJ1-2; the D is unclear. CDR1 and CDR2 (germline): SGHTA, FQGNSA. Trimming stripped 5 bases from V and 0 bases from J, with 7 bases between. CDR3 size: 13 residues.

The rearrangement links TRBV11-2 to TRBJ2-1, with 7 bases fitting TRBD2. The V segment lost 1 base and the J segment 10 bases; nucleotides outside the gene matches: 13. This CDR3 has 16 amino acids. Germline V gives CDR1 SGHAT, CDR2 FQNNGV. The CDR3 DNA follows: TGTGCCAGCAGCTTAGGAGCCCAGCGGGGCCCCCCCGAGCAGTTCTTC. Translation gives CASSLGAQRGPPEQFF.

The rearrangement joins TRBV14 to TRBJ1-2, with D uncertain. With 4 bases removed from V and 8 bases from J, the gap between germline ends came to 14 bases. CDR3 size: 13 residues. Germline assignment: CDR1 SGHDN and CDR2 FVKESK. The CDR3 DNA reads TGTGCCAGCAGCCCCCGGATCAAAGGGGGCTACACCTTC. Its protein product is CASSPRIKGGYTF.

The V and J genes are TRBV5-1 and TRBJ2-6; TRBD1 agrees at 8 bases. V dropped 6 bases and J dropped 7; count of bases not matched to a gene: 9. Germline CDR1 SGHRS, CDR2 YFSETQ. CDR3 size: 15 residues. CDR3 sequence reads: CASTLDRDRANVLTF. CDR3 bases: TGCGCCAGCACTCTGGACAGGGATCGAGCCAACGTCCTGACTTTC.

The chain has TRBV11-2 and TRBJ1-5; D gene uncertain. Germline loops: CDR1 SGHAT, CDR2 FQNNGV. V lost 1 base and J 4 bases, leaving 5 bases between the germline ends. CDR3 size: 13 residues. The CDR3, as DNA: TGTGCCAGCAGCTTAGTGGGAAATCAGCCCCAGCATTTT. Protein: CASSLVGNQPQHF. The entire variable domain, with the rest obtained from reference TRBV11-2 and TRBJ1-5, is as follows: EAGVAQSPRYKIIEKRQSVAFWCNPISGHATLYWYQQILGQGPKLLIQFQNNGVVDDSQLPKDRFSAERLKGVDSTLKIQPAKLEDSAVYLCASSLVGNQPQHFGDGTRLSIL.

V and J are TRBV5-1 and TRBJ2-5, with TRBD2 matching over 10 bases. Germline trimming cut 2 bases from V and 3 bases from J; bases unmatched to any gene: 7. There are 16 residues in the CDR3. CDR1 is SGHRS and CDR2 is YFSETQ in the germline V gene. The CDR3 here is CASSLRSGGNKETQYF. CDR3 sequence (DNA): TGCGCCAGCAGCTTACGTAGCGGGGGGAATAAAGAGACCCAGTACTTC.

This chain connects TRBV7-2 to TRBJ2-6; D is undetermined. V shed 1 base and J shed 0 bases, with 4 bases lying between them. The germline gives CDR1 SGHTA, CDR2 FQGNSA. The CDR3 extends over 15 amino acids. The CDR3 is CASSLESSGANVLTF. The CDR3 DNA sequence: TGTGCCAGCAGCTTAGAGAGCTCTGGGGCCAACGTCCTGACTTTC.

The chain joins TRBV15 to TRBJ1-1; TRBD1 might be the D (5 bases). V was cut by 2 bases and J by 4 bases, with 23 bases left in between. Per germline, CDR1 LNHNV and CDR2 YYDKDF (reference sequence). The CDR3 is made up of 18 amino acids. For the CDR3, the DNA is TGTGCCACCAGCAGACCTCCCGGCGGGGGGTATCTTGGCACTGAAGCTTTCTTT. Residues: CATSRPPGGGYLGTEAFF.

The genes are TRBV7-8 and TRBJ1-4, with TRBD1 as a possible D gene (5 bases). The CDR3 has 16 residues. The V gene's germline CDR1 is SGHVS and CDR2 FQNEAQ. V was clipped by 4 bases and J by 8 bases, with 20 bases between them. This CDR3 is CASSWARDSGGEKLFF. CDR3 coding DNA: TGTGCCAGCAGCTGGGCGCGGGATTCGGGGGGGGAAAAACTGTTTTTT.

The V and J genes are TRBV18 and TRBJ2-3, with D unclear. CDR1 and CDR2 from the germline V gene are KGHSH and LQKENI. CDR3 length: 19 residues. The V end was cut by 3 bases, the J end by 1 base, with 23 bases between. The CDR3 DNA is TGTGCCAGCTCACCCCCGAACACGGTTTTTAAACCACGCACAGATACGCAGTATTTT. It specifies CASSPPNTVFKPRTDTQYF.

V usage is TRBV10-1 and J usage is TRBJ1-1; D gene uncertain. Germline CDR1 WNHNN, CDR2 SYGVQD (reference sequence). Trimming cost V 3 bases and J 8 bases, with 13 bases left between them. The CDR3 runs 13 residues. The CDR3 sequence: CASSDSPFFEAFF. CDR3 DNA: TGCGCCAGCAGTGACTCCCCCTTCTTCGAAGCTTTCTTT.

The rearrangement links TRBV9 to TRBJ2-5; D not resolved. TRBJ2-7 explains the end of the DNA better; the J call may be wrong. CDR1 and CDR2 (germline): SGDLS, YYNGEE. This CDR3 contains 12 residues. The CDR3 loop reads CASSRTTYEQYF. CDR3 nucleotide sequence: TGTGCCAGCAGTAGGACCACCTACGAGCAGTACTTC.

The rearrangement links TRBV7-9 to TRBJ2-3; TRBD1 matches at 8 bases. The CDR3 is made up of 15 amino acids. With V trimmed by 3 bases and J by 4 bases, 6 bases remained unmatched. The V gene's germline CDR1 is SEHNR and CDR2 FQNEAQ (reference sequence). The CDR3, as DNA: TGTGCCAGCAGCTTGGGCAGGGGGCCTGCAGATACGCAGTATTTT. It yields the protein CASSLGRGPADTQYF.

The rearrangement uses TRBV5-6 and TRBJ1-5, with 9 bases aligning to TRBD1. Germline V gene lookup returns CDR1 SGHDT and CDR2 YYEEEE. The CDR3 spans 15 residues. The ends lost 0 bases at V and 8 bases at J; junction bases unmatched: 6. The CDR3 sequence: CASSLGPTGGKPQHF. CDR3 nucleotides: TGTGCCAGCAGCTTGGGCCCGACAGGGGGAAAGCCCCAGCATTTT.

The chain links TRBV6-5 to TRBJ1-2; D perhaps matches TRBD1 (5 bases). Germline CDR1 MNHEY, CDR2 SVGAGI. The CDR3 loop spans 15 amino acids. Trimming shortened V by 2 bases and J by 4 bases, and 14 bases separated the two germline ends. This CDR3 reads CASSYRGFGGYGYTF. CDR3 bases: TGTGCCAGCAGTTACAGAGGCTTTGGGGGCTATGGCTACACCTTC.

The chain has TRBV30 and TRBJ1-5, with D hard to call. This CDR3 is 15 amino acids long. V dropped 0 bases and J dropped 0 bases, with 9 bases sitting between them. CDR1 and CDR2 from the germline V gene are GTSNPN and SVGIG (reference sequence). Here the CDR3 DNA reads TGTGCCTGGAGTGTTGGAGCCACTAGCAATCAGCCCCAGCATTTT. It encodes CAWSVGATSNQPQHF.

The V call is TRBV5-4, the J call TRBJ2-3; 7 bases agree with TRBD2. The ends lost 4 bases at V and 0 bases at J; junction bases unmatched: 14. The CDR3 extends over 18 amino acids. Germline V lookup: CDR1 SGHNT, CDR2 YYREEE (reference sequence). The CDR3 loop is CASSPGTNLYPSTDTQYF. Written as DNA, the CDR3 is TGTGCCAGCAGCCCCGGGACTAACCTGTACCCTAGCACAGATACGCAGTATTTT.